In its sample, the clone carrying this T cell receptor beta chain was seen many times. V was cut by 1 base and J by 1 base, with 6 bases left in between. The CDR3 contains 14 residues. The germline V gene has CDR1 SEHNR and CDR2 FQNEAQ (reference sequence). This sample stems from a study of molecular identifiers for immune sequencing clone quantification. Sorting selected naive CD8 T cells with a CD8+CD4-CCR7+CD45RA+ phenotype. TCRdb analysed the PCR reads with MiXCR anew, one entry per CDR3 protein. The table has approximately 590,000 distinct CDR3 sequences, about 25% seen once; the top ten hold 0.78%.

The receptor was isolated from a human donor in good health. Some libraries in this study had Jurkat cell RNA spiked in. The sequenced material came from naive CD8+ T cells from blood, with Jurkat cell RNA spiked in. Noted subset: FACS-sorted CD8+CD4-CCR7+CD45RA+ naive T cells. The chain employs TRBV7-9 and TRBJ2-3, with D hard to call. CDR3 residues: CASSLDDGTDTQYF. The DNA for the CDR3 is TGTGCCAGCAGCTTAGATGACGGCACAGATACGCAGTATTTT.